The 11 T cell receptor beta chains in this list originate from one sample, sequenced in a study of blood T cell repertoires in COVID-19. Assay used: immunoSEQ multiplex PCR; TCRdb lists only in-frame clones, some missing. Of under 300,000 clones in the sample, about 90% were seen once. The sequenced sample was PBMCs or T cells enriched from blood (not recorded which). The receptors here all came from a woman aged 60-75 years who had recovered from COVID-19.

This CDR3 is CATGRRDTDTQYF. The CDR3 DNA sequence: TGTGCCACCGGGCGGCGGGACACAGATACGCAGTATTTT. The J gene is TRBJ2-3, the V gene TRBV15, with D perhaps matching TRBD2 (6 bases). V lost 8 bases, J lost 2 bases, and 11 bases lay in between. Germline V lookup: CDR1 LNHNV, CDR2 YYDKDF (reference sequence). The CDR3 contains 13 residues.

The chain couples TRBV30 to TRBJ1-6; tentative D call: TRBD1 (6 bases). The V gene lost 3 bases and the J gene lost 10 bases, with 25 bases spanning the gap. Germline CDR1 reads GTSNPN; CDR2 reads SVGIG (reference sequence). This CDR3 is built from 17 residues. The CDR3 sequence is CAWSGFYGQGRYSPLHF. The DNA of the CDR3 is TGTGCCTGGAGCGGTTTTTATGGCCAGGGGAGATACTCACCCCTCCACTTT.

The chain joins TRBV28 to TRBJ1-1; D is unresolved. The germline CDR1 and CDR2 sequences are MDHEN and SYDVKM. CDR3 size: 17 residues. The V and J ends lost 5 bases and 5 bases respectively, with 24 bases between them. The CDR3 coding sequence is TGTGCCAGCAGTCCCCCTTTTGCCGGAGCGGCGGGGACTGAAGCTTTCTTT. Protein sequence: CASSPPFAGAAGTEAFF.

This clone was found once. This chain joins TRBV6-5 and TRBJ2-1; 9 bases align to TRBD1. Germline assignment: CDR1 MNHEY and CDR2 SVGAGI. The CDR3 has 16 residues. V dropped 2 bases and J dropped 5; count of bases not matched to a gene: 7. The DNA of the CDR3 is TGTGCCAGCAGTTACGGCGGGACAGGGAAGGACAATGAGCAGTTCTTC. It codes for CASSYGGTGKDNEQFF.

CDR3 sequence reads: CASSPGNTGVDQPQHF. CDR3 sequence (DNA): TGTGCCAGCAGTCCGGGGAATACGGGGGTCGATCAGCCCCAGCATTTT. The chain recombines TRBV2 with TRBJ1-5; a weak D match, TRBD1 (5 bases). Germline assignment: CDR1 SNHLY and CDR2 FYNNEI. The V end was cut by 5 bases, the J end by 5 bases, with 19 bases between. The CDR3 consists of 16 residues.

The rearrangement joins TRBV20-1 to TRBJ1-5, with D uncertain. Trimming left V 5 bases short and J 3 bases short, with 5 bases between. This CDR3 has 11 residues. CDR1 and CDR2 from the germline V gene are DFQATT and SNEGSKA (reference sequence). The CDR3 nucleotides are TGCAGTGCTGCGAACAATCAGCCCCAGCATTTT. This encodes CSAANNQPQHF.

This clone was seen a handful of times. The rearrangement links TRBV19 to TRBJ1-1; TRBD1 matches at 9 bases. This CDR3 contains 13 residues. CDR1 is LNHDA and CDR2 is SQIVND in the germline V gene (reference sequence). V was clipped by 5 bases and J by 6 bases; unmatched bases: 4. In DNA form, the CDR3 reads TGTGCCAGTAGTGATCGGACAGGGGCTGAAGCTTTCTTT. This sequence encodes CASSDRTGAEAFF.

This chain uses TRBV12-5 with TRBJ1-4, with a weak D call TRBD1 (5 bases). The CDR3 spans 16 residues. CDR1 and CDR2 (germline): LGHNT, FRNRAP. Between the trimmed V and J ends, which lost 0 bases and 4 bases, there was a span of 12 bases. CDR3 sequence: CASGLVRGVFNEKLFF. The CDR3 nucleotides read TGTGCTAGTGGTTTGGTCCGGGGGGTTTTTAATGAAAAACTGTTTTTT. Together with reference TRBV12-5 and TRBJ1-4, the CDR3 gives the full variable domain: DARVTQTPRHKVTEMGQEVTMRCQPILGHNTVFWYRQTMMQGLELLAYFRNRAPLDDSGMPKDRFSAEMPDATLATLKIQPSEPRDSAVYFCASGLVRGVFNEKLFFGSGTQLSVL.

V usage is TRBV2 and J usage is TRBJ1-2; the D is unclear. The V end lost 5 bases, the J end lost 8 bases, and 24 bases lay between the germline ends. Germline-derived CDR1 and CDR2 are SNHLY and FYNNEI. CDR3 size: 16 residues. The CDR3 DNA reads TGTGCCAGCAGTCCAGCAAGTGTCCAGAGGAAGATCGGCTACACCTTC. Amino acids: CASSPASVQRKIGYTF.

The V and J genes are TRBV19 and TRBJ1-2; 8 bases fit TRBD1. V shed 7 bases, J shed 0 bases, and the junction held 4 bases outside the gene matches. The CDR3 has 14 amino acids. The germline V gene encodes CDR1 LNHDA and CDR2 SQIVND (reference sequence). CDR3 in DNA: TGTGCCAGTAAGGGCAGGGGGCCTAACTATGGCTACACCTTC. Residues: CASKGRGPNYGYTF.

The chain carries TRBV5-6 and TRBJ1-6; possibly TRBD1 for D (5 bases). The CDR3 has 15 amino acids. The germline CDR1 and CDR2 sequences are SGHDT and YYEEEE. V was pared by 5 bases and J by 8 bases, with 17 bases between. For the CDR3, the DNA is TGTGCCAGCAGTTTCTCCTGGGGGGGGGATTCACCCCTCCACTTT. It yields the protein CASSFSWGGDSPLHF. Combining the CDR3 with reference TRBV5-6 and TRBJ1-6 gives the whole variable domain DAGVTQSPTHLIKTRGQQVTLRCSPKSGHDTVSWYQQALGQGPQFIFQYYEEEERQRGNFPDRFSGHQFPNYSSELNVNALLLGDSALYLCASSFSWGGDSPLHFGNGTRLTVT.